This TCR beta chain was observed in a study of T cell changes during pregnancy in multiple sclerosis. Germline V lookup: CDR1 MGHDK, CDR2 SYGVNS. With 5 bases removed from V and 1 base from J, the gap between germline ends came to 14 bases. The CDR3 consists of 15 residues. Profiled with immunoSEQ multiplex PCR; TCRdb holds only in-frame clones, not every one. The profile covers tens of thousands of clones, with roughly 94% appearing a single time and 0.65% to 0.95% taken by the ten largest. The chain links TRBV25-1 to TRBJ1-1; tentative D call: TRBD1 (6 bases). The sequence derives from a female donor with multiple sclerosis, enrolled in a pregnancy study. The source material was peripheral blood, sampled in the third trimester of pregnancy. CDR3 loop: CASSPRGGANTEAFF. CDR3 DNA sequence: TGTGCCAGCAGTCCGAGAGGGGGAGCGAACACTGAAGCTTTCTTT.